Following are 22 T cell receptor beta chains from one sample sequenced in a study of T cells in localized non-small cell lung cancer. Using immunoSEQ multiplex PCR, the repertoire was profiled, and TCRdb retains in-frame clones only, with some absent. The sample contains tens of thousands of clones, 87% of which appear only once. The source was PBMCs, collected before any cancer treatment. These receptors originate from a man aged 35 to 69 with stage II squamous cell lung carcinoma.

J is TRBJ1-4 and V is TRBV7-3; a possible D gene is TRBD1 (5 bases). Germline V gene sequence: CDR1 SGHTA, CDR2 FQGTGA. CDR3 length equals 13 residues. V dropped 5 bases and J dropped 7 bases, with 11 bases sitting between them. CDR3 amino acids: CASSQSGGEKLFF. The CDR3, as DNA: TGTGCCAGCAGCCAGTCGGGGGGTGAAAAACTGTTTTTT.

The chain has TRBV4-3 and TRBJ1-5; no definite D call. This CDR3 region has 15 residues. Trimming removed 0 bases from V and 0 bases from J, with 6 bases in between. Per germline, CDR1 LGHNA and CDR2 YSLEER. The CDR3 DNA reads TGCGCCAGCAGCCAAGATTGGAATAGCAATCAGCCCCAGCATTTT. As protein: CASSQDWNSNQPQHF.

The chain links TRBV7-9 to TRBJ1-4, with 7 bases aligning to TRBD1. CDR1 is SEHNR and CDR2 is FQNEAQ in the germline V gene (reference sequence). Unmatched junction bases numbered 1, after V lost 6 bases and J lost 0 bases. The CDR3 spans 14 residues. CDR3 loop: CASRTGTTNEKLFF. The DNA of the CDR3 is TGTGCCAGCAGGACAGGGACAACTAATGAAAAACTGTTTTTT.

CDR3 sequence: CASSRPAPGYGYTF. DNA of the CDR3: TGTGCCAGCAGCCGACCTGCCCCCGGCTATGGCTACACCTTC. The chain uses TRBV7-2 and TRBJ1-2; D gene uncertain. With 5 bases removed from V and 4 bases from J, the gap between germline ends came to 14 bases. Germline V gene sequence: CDR1 SGHTA, CDR2 FQGNSA. This CDR3 has 14 amino acids.

V and J are TRBV6-5 and TRBJ2-2, with D maybe TRBD1 (5 bases). This CDR3 is 13 amino acids long. Trimming stripped 6 bases from V and 8 bases from J, with 13 bases between. Germline lookup yields CDR1 MNHEY and CDR2 SVGAGI. The DNA for the CDR3 is TGTGCCAGCAGCTGGGGCAGACAGGGGGAGCTGTTTTTT. Translating gives CASSWGRQGELFF.

The CDR3 is CASSQGQGEAFF. CDR3 coding DNA: TGCGCCAGCAGCCAAGGACAGGGTGAAGCTTTCTTT. The chain carries TRBV5-1 and TRBJ1-1, with TRBD1 matching over 8 bases. The germline V gene has CDR1 SGHRS and CDR2 YFSETQ. J was trimmed by 7 bases and V by 4 bases; bases with no gene match: 3. This CDR3 contains 12 residues.

This clone was picked up a small number of times. This sequence joins TRBV6-1 and TRBJ1-2; D is unresolved. The CDR3 length is 11 residues. Germline-derived CDR1 and CDR2 are MNHNS and SASEGT. V was shortened by 1 base and J by 6 bases, with 3 bases between the two germline ends. The CDR3 nucleotides are TGTGCCAGCAGTGAAGTGGATGGCTACACCTTC. Translated, it gives CASSEVDGYTF.

The rearrangement joins TRBV18 to TRBJ2-7; tentatively, D is TRBD2 (5 bases). The CDR3 extends over 14 amino acids. Germline CDR1 reads KGHSH; CDR2 reads LQKENI. V dropped 2 bases and J dropped 2 bases, with 10 bases sitting between them. CDR3 sequence: CASSPGLLTYEQYF. The CDR3 DNA sequence: TGTGCCAGCTCACCAGGACTCCTTACCTACGAGCAGTACTTC. Full variable domain (rest looked up from reference TRBV18 and TRBJ2-7): NAGVMQNPRHLVRRRGQEARLRCSPMKGHSHVYWYRQLPEEGLKFMVYLQKENIIDESGMPKERFSAEFPKEGPSILRIQQVVRGDSAAYFCASSPGLLTYEQYFGPGTRLTVT.

The rearrangement joins TRBV4-2 to TRBJ2-3; D tentatively reads TRBD1 or TRBD2 (7 bases each). Germline values: CDR1 LGHNA, CDR2 YNFKEQ. The V end was cut by 2 bases, the J end by 6 bases, with 18 bases between. CDR3 size: 16 residues. The CDR3 bases are TGTGCCAGCAGCCAAAGAGGGGGCGCGGGAGAGGATACGCAGTATTTT. Protein sequence: CASSQRGGAGEDTQYF.

J is TRBJ2-2 and V is TRBV6-4, with D possibly TRBD2 on 6 matching bases. Trimming cost V 4 bases and J 4 bases, with 10 bases left between them. This CDR3 has 14 residues. Germline values: CDR1 MRHNA, CDR2 SNTAGT. For the CDR3, the DNA is TGTGCCAGCAGTGTGGAGGGGAGCACCGGGGAGCTGTTTTTT. Amino acids: CASSVEGSTGELFF.

The chain joins TRBV7-2 to TRBJ2-7; 12 positions match TRBD2. Germline loops: CDR1 SGHTA, CDR2 FQGNSA. This CDR3 is built from 15 residues. V lost 4 bases and J lost 8; bases outside the gene matches: 9. The CDR3, as DNA: TGTGCCAGCAGCTCAATTCTAGCGGGAGGGGGTCAGCAGTACTTC. Its protein product is CASSSILAGGGQQYF.

About this clone: This sample also contains other DNA sequences that code for the same CDR3. The V call is TRBV19, the J call TRBJ2-7; 7 nucleotides agree with TRBD2. Per the germline V gene, CDR1 is LNHDA and CDR2 is SQIVND (reference sequence). The CDR3 length is 13 residues. The trim removed 3 bases at V and 2 bases at J, leaving 1 base unmatched. The CDR3 loop reads CASSIGRPYEQYF. CDR3 bases: TGTGCCAGTAGTATCGGGAGGCCCTACGAGCAGTACTTC.

The J gene is TRBJ1-2, the V gene TRBV30; unclear D gene. Germline CDR1 GTSNPN, CDR2 SVGIG (reference sequence). CDR3 size: 13 residues. Trimming took 5 bases from V and 3 from J, leaving 13 bases between them. The CDR3 nucleotides read TGTGCCTGGTCCTCGACCACTGACTATGGCTACACCTTC. Encoded protein: CAWSSTTDYGYTF.

CDR3 sequence reads: CASSSSVDRPFQETQYF. The DNA for the CDR3 is TGTGCCAGCAGTTCATCAGTGGACCGCCCTTTCCAAGAGACCCAGTACTTC. The rearrangement joins TRBV28 to TRBJ2-5, with D unresolved. The length of the CDR3 is 17 residues. Germline CDR1 is MDHEN and CDR2 is SYDVKM. V was pared by 4 bases and J by 1 base, with 19 bases between.

This rearrangement joins TRBV6-1 to TRBJ1-2, with 7 bases that match TRBD1. Germline lookup yields CDR1 MNHNS and CDR2 SASEGT. The CDR3 covers 12 residues. CDR3: CFTVGGIYGYTF. CDR3 DNA sequence: TGTTTTACCGTAGGGGGCATCTATGGCTACACCTTC.

The chain has TRBV15 and TRBJ2-6, with D hard to call. The length of the CDR3 is 15 residues. V lost 3 bases, J lost 2 bases, and 8 bases lay in between. Germline V gene sequence: CDR1 LNHNV, CDR2 YYDKDF (reference sequence). This CDR3 is CATSSADPGANVLTF. CDR3 DNA: TGTGCCACCAGCAGCGCCGATCCTGGGGCCAACGTCCTGACTTTC.

The chain has TRBV7-9 and TRBJ1-3; 7 bases line up with TRBD1. The CDR3 has 14 residues. Germline CDR1 SEHNR, CDR2 FQNEAQ (reference sequence). With 5 bases clipped from V and 5 bases from J, the junction kept 6 bases outside the gene matches. The CDR3 DNA reads as TGTGCCAGCAGCGCTGGGACAGTGAGAAACACCATATATTTT. Translated: CASSAGTVRNTIYF.

V usage is TRBV6-4 and J usage is TRBJ1-1; tentatively, D is TRBD1 (5 bases). The CDR3 length is 11 residues. V was cut by 2 bases and J by 8 bases, with 6 bases left in between. Per germline, CDR1 MRHNA and CDR2 SNTAGT. The DNA for the CDR3 is TGTGCCAGCAGTGACGGGGCAGAAGCTTTCTTT. It yields the protein CASSDGAEAFF.

The J gene is TRBJ1-4, the V gene TRBV4-1; D may be TRBD1 (5 bases). The CDR3 consists of 16 residues. Germline-derived CDR1 and CDR2 are MGHRA and YSYEKL. V lost 1 base, J lost 7 bases, and 16 bases lay in between. The CDR3 loop is CASSQAPGGLGEKLFF. CDR3 DNA: TGCGCCAGCAGCCAAGCACCCGGGGGGTTGGGTGAAAAACTGTTTTTT.

The chain recombines TRBV14 with TRBJ1-2; D is possibly TRBD1 (6 bases). CDR1 SGHDN and CDR2 FVKESK come from the germline V gene. V gave up 4 bases and J gave up 7 bases, with 16 bases separating them. The CDR3 extends over 14 amino acids. CDR3 sequence: CASSLKGGSAGYTF. CDR3 nucleotide sequence: TGTGCCAGCAGCCTAAAAGGGGGATCGGCTGGCTACACCTTC.

The chain recombines TRBV7-9 with TRBJ2-3; D is undetermined. The CDR3 totals 14 residues. V was cut by 2 bases and J by 4 bases, with 10 bases left in between. Germline values: CDR1 SEHNR, CDR2 FQNEAQ (reference sequence). The CDR3 bases are TGTGCCAGCAGCTTAACTGGGTTCGCAGATACGCAGTATTTT. Protein sequence: CASSLTGFADTQYF.

The chain carries TRBV11-3 and TRBJ2-1, with 8 bases lining up with TRBD2. This CDR3 has 15 amino acids. The junction had 11 bases not matched to a gene; V was cut back by 5 bases and J by 8 bases. Germline-derived CDR1 and CDR2 are SGHNT and YENEEA. The CDR3 protein is CASSARQRGWDEQFF. The CDR3 DNA is TGTGCCAGCAGCGCACGGCAGCGGGGGTGGGATGAGCAGTTCTTC.